One sample yielded the 5 T cell receptor beta chains listed below, sequenced in a study of T-cell reconstitution after alpha-beta-depleted transplantation in children (dated by TCRdb to the mid-2010s). The library was generated by PCR. Sequenced using an Illumina HiSeq 2500. Molecular barcoding was employed in the preparation of TCR libraries, with unique molecular identifiers being used to normalize TCRbeta repertoire quantification. TCRdb cleaned the public reads at Q25 with fastp, built clones with MiXCR and kept in-frame beta chains. Identical CDR3 proteins give one entry, which carries the most common genes and DNA. In all, the sample holds some 200,000 distinct CDR3 sequences, and approximately 9.9% of those were seen once. Over 4.5% of the sample is held by the ten biggest clonotypes. The sequencing here drew on PBMCs from the stem cell graft donor, taken from the stem cell graft. The receptors derive from a human donor who donated a stem cell graft to a child with SCID.

This clonotype was seen repeatedly, ten times or more. CDR3 coding DNA: TGCGCCAGCAGCCCGATGAGGGGCGGGGGTAGCACAGATACGCAGTATTTT. Amino acids: CASSPMRGGGSTDTQYF. The genes are TRBV5-1 and TRBJ2-3; TRBD2 aligns across 7 bases. The V segment lost 4 bases and the J segment 0 bases; nucleotides outside the gene matches: 11. Germline-derived CDR1 and CDR2 are SGHRS and YFSETQ. CDR3 length: 17 amino acids.

The genes are TRBV7-2 and TRBJ2-1; a possible D gene is TRBD2 (7 bases). V was shortened by 1 base and J by 7 bases, with 14 bases between the two germline ends. The CDR3 sequence is 15 residues long. Germline-derived CDR1 and CDR2 are SGHTA and FQGNSA. The CDR3 sequence is CASSLGGGAWNEQFF. DNA for the CDR3: TGTGCCAGCAGCTTAGGAGGGGGGGCCTGGAATGAGCAGTTCTTC.

This clonotype was counted many times. The chain carries TRBV24-1 and TRBJ1-4; D may be TRBD1 (6 bases). Trimming left V 4 bases short and J 8 bases short, with 13 bases between. Per germline, CDR1 KGHDR and CDR2 SFDVKD. This CDR3 spans 14 amino acids. CDR3 residues: CATSDRRDTEKLFF. The CDR3 coding sequence is TGTGCCACCAGTGACCGCCGGGACACAGAAAAACTGTTTTTT.

The sample holds many counts of this clonotype. V and J are TRBV12-3 or TRBV12-4 and TRBJ2-1; D gene ambiguous. V lost 3 bases and J 9 bases, leaving 6 bases between the germline ends. The length of the CDR3 is 11 residues. In DNA, the CDR3 is TGTGCCAGCAGTTTCGGGCGTGAGCAGTTCTTC. This sequence encodes CASSFGREQFF.

The chain combines TRBV5-6 with TRBJ1-2; D remains unclear. This CDR3 comprises 13 residues. V was shortened by 0 bases and J by 8 bases, with 11 bases between the two germline ends. CDR1 and CDR2 from the germline V gene are SGHDT and YYEEEE. The CDR3: CASSLAFPEGYTF. The CDR3 DNA is TGTGCCAGCAGCTTGGCTTTTCCCGAAGGCTACACCTTC.